The present T cell receptor (beta chain) was sequenced within a study of T cell responses to AZD1222 COVID-19 vaccine. Measured with immunoSEQ multiplex PCR; TCRdb has only the in-frame clones, and not every one. The sample has nearly 90,000 clones; roughly 88% are singletons. Germline-derived CDR1 and CDR2 are SGHDT and YYEEEE. V lost 2 bases and J lost 8; bases outside the gene matches: 9. There are 15 residues in the CDR3. Study-level results: No day 14 peak samples; only post-peak repertoires were characterized. The sample set comprised mostly white British donors with more females, and clonal diversity was possibly underestimated.

About this clone: Its antigen is currently unknown.

This TCR came from an adult in good health. Here the sequenced sample was peripheral blood, taken on day 0 of MenACWY control vaccination. J is TRBJ1-4 and V is TRBV5-6; 7 nucleotides agree with TRBD1. The CDR3 here is CASSFETGLREKLFF. CDR3 DNA: TGTGCCAGCAGCTTTGAGACAGGGTTACGGGAAAAACTGTTTTTT. Variable domain in full (rest from reference TRBV5-6 and TRBJ1-4): DAGVTQSPTHLIKTRGQQVTLRCSPKSGHDTVSWYQQALGQGPQFIFQYYEEEERQRGNFPDRFSGHQFPNYSSELNVNALLLGDSALYLCASSFETGLREKLFFGSGTQLSVL.